The next 6 T cell receptor beta chains were all read from a single sample in a study of T cells in Graves' hyperthyroidism and ophthalmopathy. The TCR beta CDR3 regions underwent amplification using RNA transcripts as the source. The HTBI primer set drove a first-round RT-PCR of the TCR CDR3. MiXCR was run by TCRdb on the multiplex PCR reads, yielding one entry per CDR3 protein. The sample lists a few hundred thousand distinct CDR3 sequences, about 43% occurring once. The sequenced sample consisted of peripheral blood or thyroid tissue (not recorded which). These TCRs come from a woman between 18 and 29 years old with Graves' hyperthyroidism.

This clonotype was recorded many times. The J gene is TRBJ1-1, the V gene TRBV4-3; D gene uncertain. Trimming stripped 0 bases from V and 2 bases from J, with 10 bases between. CDR1 is LGHNA, CDR2 YSLEER, per germline. The CDR3 length is 15 residues. In nucleotides, the CDR3 is TGCGCCAGCAGCCAAGATCGGGCACCAAACACTGAAGCTTTCTTT. This sequence encodes CASSQDRAPNTEAFF.

This clonotype was seen ten or more times. The gene calls are TRBV6-6 and TRBJ1-3, with a possible D match to TRBD1 (6 bases). The CDR3 contains 15 residues. Trimming shortened V by 5 bases and J by 2 bases, and 13 bases separated the two germline ends. From germline, CDR1 is MNHNY and CDR2 SVGAGI (reference sequence). The CDR3 DNA follows: TGTGCCAGCAGTGTATCCTGGACAGCTGGAAACACCATATATTTT. Protein: CASSVSWTAGNTIYF.

V usage is TRBV7-8 and J usage is TRBJ1-2; 10 nucleotides line up with TRBD1. Losses at the gene ends were 5 bases for V and 8 bases for J; bases not matched to a gene: 8. The CDR3 is made up of 14 amino acids. CDR1 and CDR2 (germline): SGHVS, FQNEAQ. The CDR3 region is CASSVEDRGDGYTF. The DNA of the CDR3 is TGTGCCAGCAGCGTTGAGGACAGGGGGGACGGCTACACCTTC. Drawing the rest from reference TRBV7-8 and TRBJ1-2, the complete variable domain is GAGVSQSPRYKVAKRGQDVALRCDPISGHVSLFWYQQALGQGPEFLTYFQNEAQLDKSGLPSDRFFAERPEGSVSTLKIQRTQQEDSAVYLCASSVEDRGDGYTFGSGTRLTVV.

This clonotype showed up many times. J is TRBJ2-5 and V is TRBV7-9; TRBD2 might be the D (6 bases). The CDR3 is 15 amino acids. Germline CDR1 and CDR2: SEHNR and FQNEAQ (reference sequence). Trimming removed 4 bases at V and 0 bases at J, with 12 bases between. This CDR3 is CASSSTEGYQETQYF. CDR3 coding DNA: TGTGCCAGCAGCTCAACGGAGGGCTACCAAGAGACCCAGTACTTC.

This clonotype was counted many times. The gene calls are TRBV5-1 and TRBJ1-6; D not certain. CDR3 size: 15 residues. Trimming removed 4 bases from V and 6 bases from J, with 14 bases in between. Germline V gene lookup returns CDR1 SGHRS and CDR2 YFSETQ. CDR3 in amino acids: CASSKQRGGNSPLHF. CDR3 DNA sequence: TGCGCCAGCAGCAAACAGCGAGGTGGTAATTCACCCCTCCACTTT.

On this clonotype: Given a much more abundant clone one base away, this may be a read error. The rearrangement links TRBV7-9 to TRBJ1-2; the D is unclear. V gave up 7 bases and J gave up 2 bases, with 11 bases separating them. CDR1 SEHNR and CDR2 FQNEAQ come from the germline V gene (reference sequence). The CDR3 sequence is 13 residues long. The CDR3 sequence is CASNDMVNYGYTF. CDR3 DNA: TGTGCCAGCAATGACATGGTGAACTATGGCTACACCTTC. Based on the CDR3 plus reference TRBV7-9 and TRBJ1-2, the full variable domain is DTGVSQNPRHKITKRGQNVTFRCDPISEHNRLYWYRQTLGQGPEFLTYFQNEAQLEKSRLLSDRFSAERPKGSFSTLEIQRTEQGDSAMYLCASNDMVNYGYTFGSGTRLTVV.